Below, one TCR beta chain is given with its context. Antigen: not known. Distinct nucleotide sequences in the sample also encode this CDR3. The source of the sample is a study of shared clonotypes between healthy human individuals. Overall study: CD4 naive cells filled three plates per donor, CD4 memory three, CD8 naive two and CD8 memory one. General observations from the study: Larger richness was generally estimated for naive than memory subsets.

The assay was run at deep level. Over several immunoSEQ plates, each subset's genomic DNA was distributed in even portions. Clones were read by immunoSEQ multiplex PCR, and TCRdb kept only the in-frame ones, dropping some. The sample lists fewer than 850,000 clones, about 90% seen once, with 34% in the top ten. CDR1 and CDR2 from the germline V gene are MNHEY and SMNVEV (reference sequence). Trimming removed 4 bases from V and 1 base from J; junction bases left unmatched: 3. The CDR3 is 14 residues long. The chain combines TRBV27 with TRBJ2-7; TRBD1 matches 8 bases. The material sequenced was memory CD8+ T cells from PBMCs. The subset here: CD45RO+ cells pooled with CCR7-negative TemRA cells. This receptor was obtained from a man aged 18 to 30 in good health. Some clones in this sample may be carry-over from other donors' samples. CDR3 sequence: CASSSRTGSYEQYF. In DNA, the CDR3 is TGTGCCAGCAGTTCTCGGACAGGGTCCTACGAGCAGTACTTC.